This TCR beta chain was identified during a study of T cell repertoires in cytomegalovirus infection. Turning to the study itself: Through public TCR beta signatures, both CMV infection and matching HLA type were indicated. Regarding the study as a whole: Carriers of CMV plus the relevant HLA were identified by cumulative public TCR beta family frequency.

TCRdb reprocessed the reads via MiXCR and lists one record per CDR3 protein. The sample consists of around 500,000 distinct CDR3 sequences, roughly 43% of them appearing once. The ends lost 4 bases at V and 2 bases at J; junction bases unmatched: 6. This CDR3 has 15 amino acids. Germline V CDR1 and CDR2: LNHDA, SQIVND (reference sequence). A word on this clonotype: Its antigen is not identified.

The sequence came from a human donor in good health (CMV status not recorded). Some clones in this sample may be carry-over from other donors' samples. The rearrangement joins TRBV19 to TRBJ2-7; 9 nucleotides match TRBD2. The sequences come from cultured PBMCs, collected from culture after CMV antigen stimulation. The CDR3 nucleotides are TGTGCCAGTAGTACCGATAGCGGGAGTCCCTACGAGCAGTACTTC. Translating it yields CASSTDSGSPYEQYF.